The 2 T cell receptor beta chains listed next were all sequenced from one sample in a study of T-cell reconstitution after alpha-beta-depleted transplantation in children. Unique molecular identifiers tagged the TCRbeta library. TCRdb reprocessed the PCR reads via MiXCR and lists one record per CDR3 protein. The sample consists of around 360,000 distinct CDR3 sequences, about a tenth of them appearing once. The sample consisted of PBMCs from the stem cell graft donor, taken from the stem cell graft. These receptors all stem from a human donor who donated a stem cell graft to a child with acute lymphoblastic leukemia.

This clonotype was counted only a few times. The rearrangement uses TRBV5-1 and TRBJ2-1, with 7 bases lining up with TRBD1. Germline CDR1 reads SGHRS; CDR2 reads YFSETQ. V dropped 7 bases and J dropped 3; count of bases not matched to a gene: 7. This CDR3 is built from 14 residues. The CDR3 is CASRRDRLYNEQFF. The CDR3 DNA reads TGCGCCAGCCGCCGGGACAGACTCTACAATGAGCAGTTCTTC.

The chain has TRBV11-2 and TRBJ2-5; no firm D call. The V end lost 5 bases, the J end lost 2 bases, and 15 bases lay between the germline ends. The CDR3 is 15 residues long. Germline CDR1 is SGHAT and CDR2 is FQNNGV. Here the CDR3 DNA reads TGTGCCAGCAGCCCAGGAAGCACAAGGCAAGAGACCCAGTACTTC. It is translated as CASSPGSTRQETQYF.